This paragraph covers one TCR beta chain sequence. The sample originates from a study of sequential checkpoint blockade in melanoma. This CDR3 comprises 16 residues. Germline lookup yields CDR1 SGDLS and CDR2 YYNGEE. After removal of 4 bases from V and 4 bases from J, the junction contained 9 bases not matched to a gene. Profiling relied on immunoSEQ multiplex PCR, and the TCRdb table lists in-frame clones only, not all of them. The sample includes approximately 15,000 clones, 80% seen only once; the top ten take 12%. Documented treatment: randomized to nivolumab then ipilimumab (arm A) or the reverse (arm B). PBMC sorting kept live CD3+CD8+ cells without CD19 or CD56.

The rearrangement joins TRBV9 to TRBJ1-3; 9 nucleotides align to TRBD1. This clonotype was sampled from a human donor with melanoma. Specimen: CD8+ T cells sorted from blood (inferred from file names), collected from a patient given nivolumab and ipilimumab in sequence. The CDR3 loop reads CASSLGTGFSGNTIYF. In DNA form, the CDR3 reads TGTGCCAGCAGCCTAGGGACAGGGTTTTCCGGAAACACCATATATTTT.